This T cell receptor (beta chain) was retrieved from a study of T cells expressing NK-cell markers. About the research overall: Sequencing of TCR beta repertoires drew on sorted CD3+CD56+NKG2C+, CD3+CD56+NKG2C- and CD3+CD56-NKG2C+ T cells.

From germline, CDR1 is LNHNV and CDR2 YYDKDF (reference sequence). This CDR3 spans 13 amino acids. Study-level findings and limits: Expanded NKG2C+ T cell clones had unclear HCMV specificity.

TCRdb reprocessed the 5' RACE reads and reports one entry per CDR3 protein, with no DNA. This repertoire includes around 180,000 distinct CDR3 sequences. Remarks on this clonotype: What it recognizes is unknown.

The sequencing input was blood T cells: a sorted CD56 or NKG2C T cell subset, CD4+ or CD8+ T cells, or bulk PBMC T cells (not recorded which). The chain joins TRBV15 to TRBJ1-6. This TCR was recovered from a man aged 18-70 years in good health. The CDR3 spells CATSRDTGSPLHF.